A selection of T cell receptor beta chains follows, all from one sample in a study of blood T cell repertoires in COVID-19. Measured with immunoSEQ multiplex PCR; TCRdb has only the in-frame clones, and not every one. The sample lists roughly 130,000 clones, over 85% occurring once. Sequencing used peripheral blood. The receptors come from a man aged 55 to 70 with COVID-19, enrolled during active disease. Both conserved end residues are trimmed from each CDR3.

length	V	J	CDR3
13	TRBV7-2	TRBJ2-3	ASSLGSGVVDTQY
13	TRBV19	TRBJ1-5	ASSMGAGGDQPQH
11	TRBV27	TRBJ2-5	ASGDRFQETQY
9	TRBV19	TRBJ1-2	ASSIRAGYT
11	TRBV9	TRBJ2-7	ASSKGTSGEQY
14	TRBV30	TRBJ1-6	AWSALQSSYNSPLH
13	TRBV7-9	TRBJ2-5	ASSLLAGVQETQY
12	TRBV6-5	TRBJ2-1	ASRTPAGADEQF
13	TRBV30	TRBJ2-1	AWSVYRQGYNEQF
13	TRBV24-1	TRBJ2-2	ATSSQGAGTGELF
14	TRBV6-5	TRBJ1-6	ASSYSWDRGNSPLH
14	TRBV19	TRBJ1-5	ASGGQGVTTNQPQH
19	TRBV24-1	TRBJ2-6	ATSDLRQGEDPSCGANVLT
12	TRBV24-1	TRBJ1-2	ATSDKRVYDGYT